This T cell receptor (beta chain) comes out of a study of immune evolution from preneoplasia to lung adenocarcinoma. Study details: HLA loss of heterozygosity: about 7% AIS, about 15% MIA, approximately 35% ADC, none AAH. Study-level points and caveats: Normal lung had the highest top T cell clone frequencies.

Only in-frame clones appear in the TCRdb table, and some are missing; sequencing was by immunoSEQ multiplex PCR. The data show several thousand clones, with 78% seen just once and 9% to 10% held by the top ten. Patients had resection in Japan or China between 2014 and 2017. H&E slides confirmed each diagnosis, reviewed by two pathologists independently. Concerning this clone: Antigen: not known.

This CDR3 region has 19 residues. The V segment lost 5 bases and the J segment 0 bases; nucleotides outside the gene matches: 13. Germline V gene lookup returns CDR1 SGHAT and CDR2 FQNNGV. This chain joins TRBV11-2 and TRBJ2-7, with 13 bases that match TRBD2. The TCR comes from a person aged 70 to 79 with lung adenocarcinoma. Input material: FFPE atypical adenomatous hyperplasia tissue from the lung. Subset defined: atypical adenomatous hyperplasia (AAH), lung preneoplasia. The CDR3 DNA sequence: TGTGCCAGCAGCCCTCTCCCCGGGACTAGCGGGATAAACTCCTACGAGCAGTACTTC. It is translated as CASSPLPGTSGINSYEQYF.